These 8 T cell receptor beta chains were sequenced from one sample in a study of beta chain features in type 1 diabetes. Study conclusions and caveats: For Type 1 diabetes patients, all four CD4+ subsets carried TCRB CDR3s that were moderately but significantly shorter.

The antigens of these receptors remain unknown. The investigators reverse transcribed all of the isolated RNA, so they sequenced expressed TCRB transcripts. TCRdb keeps only in-frame clones here, not all; method: immunoSEQ multiplex PCR. The data contain about 180,000 clones, less than 10% of them singletons. The sequenced sample consisted of central memory CD4+ T cells from blood. These receptors were obtained from a man aged 18-30 years with type 1 diabetes.

This sequence joins TRBV11-2 and TRBJ1-1, with unresolved D. The germline V and J ends were trimmed by 1 base and 1 base, with 7 bases remaining between them. The CDR3 is 14 amino acids. Germline loops: CDR1 SGHAT, CDR2 FQNNGV. The CDR3 here is CASSLGLWNTEAFF. CDR3 DNA: TGTGCCAGCAGCTTAGGACTGTGGAACACTGAAGCTTTCTTT.

The sample holds a few counts of this clone. This sequence joins TRBV7-2 and TRBJ2-5; possibly TRBD1 for D (5 bases). Looked up from germline, CDR1 is SGHTA and CDR2 is FQGNSA. V dropped 2 bases and J dropped 4 bases, with 20 bases sitting between them. The CDR3 sequence is 17 residues long. In DNA form, the CDR3 reads TGTGCCAGCAGCTTAAACTTACAGGCCACCCGAGGAGAGACCCAGTACTTC. It encodes CASSLNLQATRGETQYF.

This clone has just a few counts. DNA of the CDR3: TGTGCCAGCAGCCCCGGGGTAGTCGATGTGACCCAGTACTTC. Protein sequence: CASSPGVVDVTQYF. The chain has TRBV5-4 and TRBJ2-5; a possible D gene is TRBD2 (5 bases). This CDR3 region has 14 residues. The V and J ends lost 4 bases and 7 bases respectively, with 17 bases between them. CDR1 and CDR2 (germline): SGHNT, YYREEE (reference sequence).

This clone came up a few times. The chain combines TRBV7-2 with TRBJ2-2; maybe TRBD1 (5 bases). CDR1 is SGHTA and CDR2 is FQGNSA in the germline V gene. CDR3 length: 15 residues. With 1 base removed from V and 2 bases from J, the gap between germline ends came to 8 bases. CDR3 in amino acids: CASSLGQGNTGELFF. CDR3 bases: TGTGCCAGCAGCTTAGGGCAGGGAAACACCGGGGAGCTGTTTTTT.

The table lists this clone with a few counts. The gene calls are TRBV7-2 and TRBJ2-7, with 7 bases identical to TRBD2. CDR3 size: 15 residues. Germline assignment: CDR1 SGHTA and CDR2 FQGNSA. The V segment lost 4 bases and the J segment 3 bases; nucleotides outside the gene matches: 9. The CDR3, as DNA: TGTGCCAGCAGCTCCGCGGGACGCGGGAGCTACGAGCAGTACTTC. Translated, it gives CASSSAGRGSYEQYF. Using reference TRBV7-2 and TRBJ2-7 for the parts outside the CDR3, the full variable domain is GAGVSQSPSNKVTEKGKDVELRCDPISGHTALYWYRQSLGQGLEFLIYFQGNSAPDKSGLPSDRFSAERTGGSVSTLTIQRTQQEDSAVYLCASSSAGRGSYEQYFGPGTRLTVT.

The chain recombines TRBV30 with TRBJ1-4; 8 positions agree with TRBD1. Germline CDR1 is GTSNPN and CDR2 is SVGIG (reference sequence). After removal of 7 bases from V and 5 bases from J, the junction contained 6 bases not matched to a gene. CDR3 length equals 13 residues. CDR3 nucleotide sequence: TGTGCCTCGGGACAGGTAGAGAATGAAAAACTGTTTTTT. This encodes CASGQVENEKLFF.

The chain links TRBV18 to TRBJ2-7; weak D call: TRBD2 (6 bases). Germline V gene sequence: CDR1 KGHSH, CDR2 LQKENI. The CDR3 runs 15 residues. Trimming pared 3 bases from V and 2 bases from J, leaving 14 bases between. The CDR3 bases are TGTGCCAGCTCACCGGGTTTGGGGACTCCCTACGAGCAGTACTTC. Its protein is CASSPGLGTPYEQYF.

This clone occurred a few times. This rearrangement joins TRBV6-1 to TRBJ1-1, with D hard to call. This CDR3 comprises 16 residues. Germline V lookup: CDR1 MNHNS, CDR2 SASEGT. V was cut by 4 bases and J by 8 bases, with 23 bases left in between. The CDR3 nucleotides read TGTGCCAGCAGTGTATGGGGAGCATTCGGGTCAGCCGAAGCTTTCTTT. As protein: CASSVWGAFGSAEAFF.